One T cell receptor (beta chain) is described in this entry. What it binds is unknown. Regarding donors, all were healthy bone marrow donors. PCR used 60 Vbeta primers and 13 Jbeta primers. TCRdb's copy holds only in-frame clones and misses some; the assay was immunoSEQ multiplex PCR. The sample yields fewer than 90,000 clones, more than 70% seen once. The data were obtained in a study of cytomegalovirus exposure and HLA in healthy donors. Findings and limits, study-wide: Some V segments (TRBV6-2 and TRBV6-3 among them) were excluded as indistinguishable. Altogether, around 160 TCR beta chains were recorded as cytomegalovirus-associated. Some public TCRs appeared in many individuals, while most sequences were rare.

J lost 4 bases, V lost 7 bases, and 4 bases had no gene match. The germline CDR1 and CDR2 sequences are SQVTM and ANQGSEA. The CDR3 contains 12 residues. Sequenced input: PBMCs. This clonotype was obtained from a male donor in good health and CMV-seropositive. The genes are TRBV29-1 and TRBJ2-3; 8 nucleotides align to TRBD1. The CDR3 DNA is TGCAGCGCCGGACAGGGCCCAGATACGCAGTATTTT. Protein product: CSAGQGPDTQYF.